The TCR beta chain described here comes from a study of spatial heterogeneity in lung cancer. Overall study: Alpha-chain detections were consistently fewer than beta-chain detections among the sequences. A unique TCR and UMI combination showed up more than ten times in raw reads, on average.

CDR3 length equals 12 residues. The germline gives CDR1 MDHEN, CDR2 SYDVKM. Trimming removed 3 bases from V and 5 bases from J, with 7 bases in between. This clonotype was recorded many times. The time point: sample taken at primary tumor resection. Unsorted whole RNA from tumor, nontumor lung or frozen PBMC underwent sequencing. There were approximately 69 donors, all of them untreated patients with early-stage non-small cell lung cancer. TCRdb reprocessed the 5' RACE reads with MiXCR, giving one entry per CDR3 protein. The sample yields 14,000 to 15,000 distinct CDR3 sequences, roughly a tenth seen once.

Sequenced here: PBMCs, sampled at surgery. This sequence joins TRBV28 and TRBJ1-2; D is uncertain. The receptor was derived from a female donor with early-stage non-small cell lung cancer. CDR3 sequence (DNA): TGTGCCAGCAGTTTCCCAGCATATGGCTACACCTTC. Protein product: CASSFPAYGYTF.